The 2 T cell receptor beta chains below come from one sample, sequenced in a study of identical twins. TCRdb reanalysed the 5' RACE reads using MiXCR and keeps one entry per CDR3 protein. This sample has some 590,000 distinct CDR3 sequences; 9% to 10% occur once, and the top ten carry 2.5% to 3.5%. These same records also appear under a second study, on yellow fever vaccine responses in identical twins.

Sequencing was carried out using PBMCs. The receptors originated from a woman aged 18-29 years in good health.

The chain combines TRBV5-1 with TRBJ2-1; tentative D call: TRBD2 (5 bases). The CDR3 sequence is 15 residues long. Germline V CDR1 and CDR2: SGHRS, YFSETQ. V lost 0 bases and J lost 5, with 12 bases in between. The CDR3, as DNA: TGCGCCAGCAGCTTGGTAGCAGCGGACCACAATGAGCAGTTCTTC. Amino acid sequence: CASSLVAADHNEQFF.

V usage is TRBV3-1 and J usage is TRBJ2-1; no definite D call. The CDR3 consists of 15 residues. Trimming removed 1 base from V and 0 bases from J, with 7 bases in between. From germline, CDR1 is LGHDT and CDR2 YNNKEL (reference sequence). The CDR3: CASSQGPTSYNEQFF. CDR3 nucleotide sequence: TGTGCCAGCAGCCAAGGCCCAACCTCCTACAATGAGCAGTTCTTC.